The 19 T cell receptor beta chains listed next were all sequenced from one sample in a study of blood T cell repertoires in COVID-19 (dated by TCRdb to the early 2020s). The library was obtained by the immunoSEQ multiplex PCR assay. Entries here come from immuneACCESS through TCRdb and include only in-frame sequences with V and J called. Some clones fail to appear in such tables; in the studies checked, an unresolved V gene covers under half of the shortfall, and the cause of the remainder is unknown. Present in this sample are 450,000 or so clones, 85% to 90% of which were seen just once. The ten largest make up 0.8% to 1% of the sample. Sequences were obtained from peripheral blood. These receptors were collected from a man in his late teens or twenties with COVID-19, enrolled during active disease.

This clone has more than one count but fewer than ten. This chain joins TRBV6-1 and TRBJ1-2, with 10 bases aligning to TRBD1. Germline CDR1 and CDR2: MNHNS and SASEGT. The CDR3 is 17 residues long. Trimming cost V 4 bases and J 8 bases; bases outside gene matches: 16. CDR3 sequence (DNA): TGTGCCAGCAGTGGTAGACAGGGGGCGCTGAGGACTGGAGGCTACACCTTC. As protein: CASSGRQGALRTGGYTF.

The chain employs TRBV7-9 and TRBJ2-1; 8 nucleotides line up with TRBD1. Germline trimming cut 5 bases from V and 2 bases from J; bases unmatched to any gene: 5. Germline assignment: CDR1 SEHNR and CDR2 FQNEAQ (reference sequence). There are 15 residues in the CDR3. CDR3 sequence (DNA): TGTGCCAGCAGCCAGGGGGCAAGGCCCTACAATGAGCAGTTCTTC. Translated: CASSQGARPYNEQFF.

The chain recombines TRBV5-1 with TRBJ2-1, with 10 bases fitting TRBD2. There are 16 residues in the CDR3. The germline V gene encodes CDR1 SGHRS and CDR2 YFSETQ. The V and J ends lost 4 bases and 1 base, in that order; junction bases with no gene match: 5. As DNA, the CDR3 is TGCGCCAGCAGCATTAGCGGGGGGTTTTCCTACAATGAGCAGTTCTTC. It codes for CASSISGGFSYNEQFF.

This clone was found a few times. The genes are TRBV5-1 and TRBJ1-4; TRBD1 agrees at 7 bases. V was clipped by 0 bases and J by 5 bases; unmatched bases: 4. Germline V gene sequence: CDR1 SGHRS, CDR2 YFSETQ. The length of the CDR3 is 15 residues. DNA of the CDR3: TGCGCCAGCAGCTTGGGGGACAGAACAAATGAAAAACTGTTTTTT. Its translation: CASSLGDRTNEKLFF.

The rearrangement links TRBV11-3 to TRBJ2-1; 11 bases map to TRBD2. The CDR3 is 17 amino acids. J was trimmed by 7 bases and V by 5 bases; bases with no gene match: 13. Germline CDR1 SGHNT, CDR2 YENEEA. CDR3 coding DNA: TGTGCCAGCAGCCCGCCGACTAGCGGGGTTGGGAGGAATGAGCAGTTCTTC. This gives the protein CASSPPTSGVGRNEQFF.

V gene TRBV9 combines with J gene TRBJ1-3; D might be TRBD1 (6 bases). The CDR3 extends over 16 amino acids. CDR1 is SGDLS and CDR2 is YYNGEE in the germline V gene. The germline V and J ends were trimmed by 0 bases and 9 bases, with 19 bases remaining between them. The CDR3 DNA reads TGTGCCAGCAGCGTAGCCTTAGGACAGCAACAGGGCACCATATATTTT. This sequence encodes CASSVALGQQQGTIYF.

The rearrangement uses TRBV2 and TRBJ1-4, with D perhaps TRBD1 (5 bases). Germline V lookup: CDR1 SNHLY, CDR2 FYNNEI. The V gene lost 6 bases and the J gene lost 7 bases, with 18 bases spanning the gap. The CDR3 contains 15 residues. In nucleotides, the CDR3 is TGTGCCAGCAGACCTACACAGGTGAATGGTGAAAAACTGTTTTTT. Its protein is CASRPTQVNGEKLFF.

The chain recombines TRBV24-1 with TRBJ2-1; 7 positions match TRBD1. Germline-derived CDR1 and CDR2 are KGHDR and SFDVKD. The CDR3 spans 16 residues. V was pared by 2 bases and J by 10 bases, with 13 bases of the junction left unmatched. The CDR3 reads CATSDWQGQSRGEQFF. CDR3 DNA: TGTGCCACCAGTGATTGGCAGGGACAGTCCCGAGGAGAGCAGTTCTTC.

The V and J genes are TRBV4-1 and TRBJ2-1, with a possible D match to TRBD2 (6 bases). Trimming shortened V by 9 bases and J by 8 bases, and 20 bases separated the two germline ends. CDR3 size: 14 residues. Germline-derived CDR1 and CDR2 are MGHRA and YSYEKL. The CDR3 DNA reads as TGCGCCAGTACCCTAGCGCGTCGGGTCGATGAGCAGTTCTTC. This encodes CASTLARRVDEQFF.

This clone has only one observation. The rearrangement uses TRBV4-1 and TRBJ2-7, with D maybe TRBD1 (5 bases). Germline V CDR1 and CDR2: MGHRA, YSYEKL. V was shortened by 4 bases and J by 0 bases, with 10 bases between the two germline ends. The CDR3 consists of 14 residues. The CDR3 coding sequence is TGCGCCAGCAGCCCGGCAGGGCTCTCCTACGAGCAGTACTTC. Its protein is CASSPAGLSYEQYF.

A note on this clone: The same CDR3 is also encoded by other DNA sequences in this sample. The chain joins TRBV7-2 to TRBJ1-1; D is uncertain. CDR3 length equals 13 residues. CDR1 and CDR2 (germline): SGHTA, FQGNSA. The V gene lost 2 bases and the J gene lost 0 bases, with 4 bases spanning the gap. The chain's CDR3 is CASSLSVNTEAFF. The CDR3, as DNA: TGTGCCAGCAGCTTATCAGTGAACACTGAAGCTTTCTTT.

This clone was seen a single time. In DNA form, the CDR3 reads TGTGCCAGCAACAGCCTGAAAGACAGAGTCTATGGCTACACCTTC. Translation: CASNSLKDRVYGYTF. The chain is built from TRBV7-8 and TRBJ1-2; D perhaps matches TRBD1 (5 bases). Per the germline V gene, CDR1 is SGHVS and CDR2 is FQNEAQ. V gave up 7 bases and J gave up 4 bases, with 19 bases separating them. The CDR3 is made up of 15 amino acids.

This chain uses TRBV9 with TRBJ1-5, with D perhaps matching TRBD1 (6 bases). The CDR3 runs to 14 residues. V was shortened by 3 bases and J by 0 bases, with 7 bases between the two germline ends. Germline V lookup: CDR1 SGDLS, CDR2 YYNGEE. CDR3: CASSGTASNQPQHF. DNA for the CDR3: TGTGCCAGCAGCGGGACAGCTAGCAATCAGCCCCAGCATTTT.

This clone was counted only a few times. The CDR3 loop reads CASSTGENSPLHF. The CDR3 nucleotides read TGTGCCAGCAGTACAGGGGAGAATTCACCCCTCCACTTT. The rearrangement links TRBV5-8 to TRBJ1-6; 7 nucleotides align to TRBD1. The trim removed 5 bases at V and 7 bases at J, leaving 3 bases unmatched. There are 13 residues in the CDR3. Germline CDR1 is SGHTS and CDR2 is YDEGEE. The whole variable domain, filled in from reference TRBV5-8 and TRBJ1-6, reads EAGVTQSPTHLIKTRGQQATLRCSPISGHTSVYWYQQALGLGLQFLLWYDEGEERNRGNFPPRFSGRQFPNYSSELNVNALELEDSALYLCASSTGENSPLHFGNGTRLTVT.

The chain carries TRBV6-5 and TRBJ1-2, with D unresolved. Germline values: CDR1 MNHEY, CDR2 SVGAGI. V dropped 10 bases and J dropped 6 bases, with 15 bases sitting between them. This CDR3 contains 12 residues. The CDR3 loop reads CATLDFSDGYTF. CDR3 bases: TGTGCCACTTTGGACTTCTCGGATGGCTACACCTTC.

The gene calls are TRBV4-1 and TRBJ1-1; TRBD1 is a possible D gene (6 bases). The CDR3 covers 14 residues. V was clipped by 3 bases and J by 2 bases, with 10 bases between them. The germline CDR1 and CDR2 sequences are MGHRA and YSYEKL. This CDR3 reads CASSHSTGNTEAFF. Here the CDR3 DNA reads TGCGCCAGCAGCCATTCGACAGGAAACACTGAAGCTTTCTTT.

The chain recombines TRBV10-3 with TRBJ2-1; 7 positions agree with TRBD1. The CDR3 consists of 14 residues. CDR1 and CDR2 from the germline V gene are ENHRY and SYGVKD. The trim removed 7 bases at V and 0 bases at J, leaving 3 bases unmatched. In nucleotides, the CDR3 is TGTGCCATCAAGGCAGGGGGCTCCTACAATGAGCAGTTCTTC. Translation gives CAIKAGGSYNEQFF.

The genes are TRBV20-1 and TRBJ2-3, with 8 bases lining up with TRBD2. The CDR3 runs 17 residues. V lost 3 bases and J lost 2; bases outside the gene matches: 13. Germline V gene lookup returns CDR1 DFQATT and CDR2 SNEGSKA (reference sequence). The CDR3 spells CSASFSLAGGFTDTQYF. The DNA of the CDR3 is TGCAGTGCTAGTTTCTCCTTGGCGGGGGGATTCACAGATACGCAGTATTTT.

This clone was picked up one time. The rearrangement joins TRBV7-9 to TRBJ1-2; D is perhaps TRBD1 (5 bases). CDR1 and CDR2 (germline): SEHNR, FQNEAQ (reference sequence). The CDR3 totals 12 residues. Trimming cost V 7 bases and J 8 bases, with 14 bases left between them. The CDR3 nucleotides read TGTGCCAGCACCCGACGCCAGGGAGGCTACACCTTC. Translated, it gives CASTRRQGGYTF. Drawing the rest from reference TRBV7-9 and TRBJ1-2, the complete variable domain is DTGVSQNPRHKITKRGQNVTFRCDPISEHNRLYWYRQTLGQGPEFLTYFQNEAQLEKSRLLSDRFSAERPKGSFSTLEIQRTEQGDSAMYLCASTRRQGGYTFGSGTRLTVV.